This passage covers 14 T cell receptor beta chains from one sample sequenced in a study of radiation and T cells in renal cell carcinoma. Time point noted: baseline pretreatment blood. Treatment reported: 15 Gy SBRT to primary tumor, nephrectomy 4 weeks later. Measured with immunoSEQ multiplex PCR; TCRdb has only the in-frame clones, and not every one. The top ten hold 4.1% of the sample, which has 130,000 to 150,000 clones, 88% seen once. The specimen comprised blood, sampled from a patient whose treatment included radiotherapy and nephrectomy. The source of these receptors is a woman aged 70-85 years with renal cell carcinoma.

The chain couples TRBV15 to TRBJ2-3, with 10 bases fitting TRBD2. Looked up from germline, CDR1 is LNHNV and CDR2 is YYDKDF (reference sequence). The length of the CDR3 is 18 residues. Losses at the gene ends were 0 bases for V and 1 base for J; bases not matched to a gene: 7. The DNA for the CDR3 is TGTGCCACCAGCAGAGATCCCTTGCTAGCGGGGGGCACAGATACGCAGTATTTT. Translated, it gives CATSRDPLLAGGTDTQYF.

The chain employs TRBV19 and TRBJ2-7, with D hard to call. The germline CDR1 and CDR2 sequences are LNHDA and SQIVND (reference sequence). This CDR3 is 13 amino acids long. Trimming shortened V by 3 bases and J by 3 bases, and 9 bases separated the two germline ends. CDR3 in DNA: TGTGCCAGTAGTATTAGAACTAACTACGAGCAGTACTTC. Protein product: CASSIRTNYEQYF.

This chain connects TRBV28 to TRBJ2-7; D gene unclear. The CDR3 length is 14 residues. Trimming left V 5 bases short and J 6 bases short, with 17 bases between. CDR1 MDHEN and CDR2 SYDVKM come from the germline V gene. CDR3 nucleotides: TGTGCCAGCAGTACCGACTCTATCCTAGGCGAGCAGTACTTC. It codes for CASSTDSILGEQYF.

This chain uses TRBV5-1 with TRBJ1-2; 8 bases match TRBD1. Germline values: CDR1 SGHRS, CDR2 YFSETQ. The trim removed 2 bases at V and 7 bases at J, leaving 7 bases unmatched. The CDR3 runs to 14 residues. CDR3 loop: CASSFSGGGGGYTF. The CDR3 DNA reads as TGCGCCAGCAGCTTTTCAGGGGGCGGCGGTGGCTACACCTTC.

The chain uses TRBV5-1 and TRBJ2-3; 7 bases align to TRBD1. The germline V gene has CDR1 SGHRS and CDR2 YFSETQ. The CDR3 contains 15 residues. V shed 2 bases, J shed 2 bases, and the junction held 5 bases outside the gene matches. As DNA, the CDR3 is TGCGCCAGCAGCTTACAGGGGACATTCACAGATACGCAGTATTTT. Encoded protein: CASSLQGTFTDTQYF.

The chain couples TRBV4-2 to TRBJ2-7; the D gene is possibly TRBD2 (5 bases). In germline, CDR1 is LGHNA, CDR2 YNFKEQ. V lost 0 bases to trimming and J lost 3 bases, with 12 bases between them. This CDR3 spans 15 amino acids. The CDR3 is CASSQDRDPFYEQYF. The DNA of the CDR3 is TGTGCCAGCAGCCAAGACCGGGATCCCTTCTACGAGCAGTACTTC.

J is TRBJ2-7 and V is TRBV14, with D unresolved. The CDR3 is made up of 13 amino acids. V was clipped by 2 bases and J by 5 bases, with 10 bases between them. The germline gives CDR1 SGHDN, CDR2 FVKESK. The chain's CDR3 is CASSQSAWDEQYF. Written as DNA, the CDR3 is TGTGCCAGCAGCCAAAGCGCGTGGGACGAGCAGTACTTC.

The chain has TRBV30 and TRBJ2-5; TRBD2 aligns across 10 bases. Germline V gives CDR1 GTSNPN, CDR2 SVGIG (reference sequence). J lost 4 bases, V lost 2 bases, and 4 bases had no gene match. The CDR3 loop spans 14 amino acids. This CDR3 is CAWSRSGGAETQYF. DNA of the CDR3: TGTGCCTGGAGTAGGAGCGGGGGGGCAGAGACCCAGTACTTC.

This clone was seen just once. The chain joins TRBV7-2 to TRBJ1-5, with D possibly matching TRBD1 (5 bases). CDR3 length: 15 amino acids. V was trimmed by 3 bases and J by 6 bases, leaving 15 bases between them. The germline gives CDR1 SGHTA, CDR2 FQGNSA. The CDR3 DNA is TGTGCCAGCAGCTTGGGGGTGGGAGGTGGTCAGCCCCAGCATTTT. This codes for CASSLGVGGGQPQHF. The whole variable domain, filled in from reference TRBV7-2 and TRBJ1-5, reads GAGVSQSPSNKVTEKGKDVELRCDPISGHTALYWYRQSLGQGLEFLIYFQGNSAPDKSGLPSDRFSAERTGGSVSTLTIQRTQQEDSAVYLCASSLGVGGGQPQHFGDGTRLSIL.

The CDR3 is CASRPAGQPNQPQHF. The CDR3 region has the DNA TGTGCCAGTAGACCAGCGGGACAGCCTAATCAGCCCCAGCATTTT. The chain joins TRBV19 to TRBJ1-5; 7 bases line up with TRBD1. The CDR3 runs to 15 residues. The germline gives CDR1 LNHDA, CDR2 SQIVND (reference sequence). V lost 6 bases, J lost 4 bases, and 9 bases stayed unmatched.

This chain uses TRBV27 with TRBJ2-3, with D perhaps TRBD2 (5 bases). The CDR3 is 14 amino acids. Germline V gives CDR1 MNHEY, CDR2 SMNVEV (reference sequence). V was trimmed by 3 bases and J by 6 bases, leaving 13 bases between them. The CDR3 is CASSLKTRSDTQYF. CDR3 in DNA: TGTGCCAGCAGTTTGAAAACTAGGTCCGATACGCAGTATTTT.

This clone is a singleton in its sample. This chain's CDR3 is CASRLSGGPQETQYF. The CDR3 region has the DNA TGTGCCAGCAGGCTCTCCGGGGGACCCCAAGAGACCCAGTACTTC. The rearrangement joins TRBV2 to TRBJ2-5; a possible D gene is TRBD2 (6 bases). The CDR3 covers 15 residues. V was clipped by 6 bases and J by 1 base, with 15 bases between them. CDR1 is SNHLY, CDR2 FYNNEI, per germline.

This sequence joins TRBV5-1 and TRBJ2-1, with 7 nucleotides matching TRBD1. CDR1 is SGHRS, CDR2 YFSETQ, per germline. The ends lost 3 bases at V and 3 bases at J; junction bases unmatched: 12. This CDR3 has 17 amino acids. CDR3 nucleotide sequence: TGCGCCAGCAGCTCGACAGGGTCTGGTTCCTTCTACAATGAGCAGTTCTTC. Translating gives CASSSTGSGSFYNEQFF.

V usage is TRBV6-1 and J usage is TRBJ2-1; D might be TRBD1 or TRBD2, each matching 5 bases. V lost 0 bases, J lost 6 bases, and 9 bases lay in between. Germline assignment: CDR1 MNHNS and CDR2 SASEGT. The CDR3 totals 14 residues. In nucleotides, the CDR3 is TGTGCCAGCAGTGAAGCACGGGGACCCAATGAGCAGTTCTTC. Its translation is CASSEARGPNEQFF.